Here is one T cell receptor (beta chain) with its context. The data were taken from a study of T cell changes during pregnancy in multiple sclerosis. Germline V gene sequence: CDR1 SGDLS, CDR2 YYNGEE. V was clipped by 0 bases and J by 4 bases; unmatched bases: 5. The CDR3 covers 15 residues. The repertoire was sequenced with immunoSEQ multiplex PCR; TCRdb's copy has only in-frame clones and lacks some. The sample has fewer than 40,000 clones, over 90% seen once; the top ten hold around 0.4%. The sequencing used CD4+ T cells from peripheral blood mononuclear cells, collected after pregnancy. The chain couples TRBV9 to TRBJ2-7; the match to TRBD2 covers 9 bases. The sequence derives from a female donor in good health, enrolled as a control in a pregnancy study. The chain's CDR3 is CASSVGMGLAYEQYF. The CDR3 DNA sequence: TGTGCCAGCAGCGTAGGAATGGGACTAGCATACGAGCAGTACTTC.